The 30 T cell receptor beta chains below all came from one sample that was sequenced in a study of blood T cell repertoires in COVID-19. Libraries were prepared by immunoSEQ multiplex PCR; TCRdb keeps only in-frame clonotypes and omits some of them. In the table there are 90,000 to 150,000 clones, 88% of which are singletons. The sequencing input was peripheral blood. The source of these receptors is a woman between 45 and 65 years old with active or convalescent COVID-19.

This clone is a singleton in its sample. V gene TRBV5-5 combines with J gene TRBJ2-3; 12 nucleotides align to TRBD2. V was pared by 4 bases and J by 6 bases, with 12 bases of the junction left unmatched. This CDR3 region has 17 residues. The germline gives CDR1 SGHKS, CDR2 YYEKEE (reference sequence). The CDR3 DNA follows: TGTGCCAGCAGCCGGCGGGCTAGCGGGAGGGAACGGGATACGCAGTATTTT. Amino acid sequence: CASSRRASGRERDTQYF.

The V call is TRBV11-2, the J call TRBJ1-1; 9 positions agree with TRBD1. CDR1 and CDR2 (germline): SGHAT, FQNNGV. This CDR3 has 14 residues. The junction had 4 bases not matched to a gene; V was cut back by 4 bases and J by 4 bases. The CDR3 spells CASSSGTGTTEAFF. As DNA, the CDR3 is TGTGCCAGCAGCTCAGGGACAGGGACCACTGAAGCTTTCTTT.

The chain has TRBV10-1 and TRBJ2-1; 8 nucleotides line up with TRBD2. The V segment lost 6 bases and the J segment 4 bases; nucleotides outside the gene matches: 5. This CDR3 is built from 14 residues. Germline CDR1 reads WNHNN; CDR2 reads SYGVQD (reference sequence). CDR3 sequence reads: CASRVAGGYNEQFF. The DNA of the CDR3 is TGCGCCAGCAGGGTGGCGGGAGGATACAATGAGCAGTTCTTC.

This chain joins TRBV10-3 and TRBJ2-7, with 8 bases identical to TRBD1. V gave up 3 bases and J gave up 6 bases; unmatched junction bases: 4. The CDR3 consists of 13 residues. CDR1 and CDR2 from the germline V gene are ENHRY and SYGVKD. The CDR3 region has the DNA TGTGCCATCAGTGACAGGGGGCGCGCCGAGCAGTACTTC. Translation: CAISDRGRAEQYF.

The chain recombines TRBV18 with TRBJ1-1; perhaps TRBD1 as D (6 bases). The CDR3 consists of 14 residues. CDR1 and CDR2 from the germline V gene are KGHSH and LQKENI. V shed 6 bases and J shed 6 bases, with 17 bases lying between them. CDR3 protein: CASSPNGGRAEAFF. CDR3 bases: TGTGCCAGCTCCCCGAACGGGGGGCGCGCTGAAGCTTTCTTT.

This sequence joins TRBV4-2 and TRBJ1-3; TRBD1 agrees at 7 bases. V lost 1 base and J lost 2; bases outside the gene matches: 2. Germline CDR1 LGHNA, CDR2 YNFKEQ. The CDR3 contains 15 residues. The CDR3, as DNA: TGTGCCAGCAGCCAAGGACAGGGTGCTGGAAACACCATATATTTT. Protein: CASSQGQGAGNTIYF.

In its sample, this clone was seen once. V and J are TRBV7-3 and TRBJ2-1; 8 bases fit TRBD1. Germline V gives CDR1 SGHTA, CDR2 FQGTGA. V gave up 5 bases and J gave up 0 bases; unmatched junction bases: 3. The CDR3 consists of 15 residues. The CDR3 sequence: CASSLDRGSYNEQFF. DNA for the CDR3: TGTGCCAGCAGCCTTGACAGGGGCTCCTACAATGAGCAGTTCTTC.

The chain employs TRBV4-2 and TRBJ2-5; 9 nucleotides line up with TRBD2. CDR1 and CDR2 from the germline V gene are LGHNA and YNFKEQ. The CDR3 length is 16 residues. Unmatched junction bases numbered 9, after V lost 0 bases and J lost 7 bases. The CDR3, as DNA: TGTGCCAGCAGCCAAGATGTAGTAGCGGGAGATGGGACCCAGTACTTC. It codes for CASSQDVVAGDGTQYF.

This clone came up once. The chain uses TRBV11-2 and TRBJ2-3, with D tentatively TRBD2 (5 bases). The CDR3 spans 14 residues. With 4 bases removed from V and 2 bases from J, the gap between germline ends came to 10 bases. Germline CDR1 reads SGHAT; CDR2 reads FQNNGV. This chain's CDR3 is CASSSKRITDTQYF. In DNA, the CDR3 is TGTGCCAGCAGCTCGAAGCGGATCACAGATACGCAGTATTTT.

J is TRBJ1-6 and V is TRBV28, with 8 bases matching TRBD1. The germline V gene encodes CDR1 MDHEN and CDR2 SYDVKM. V was pared by 6 bases and J by 2 bases, with 3 bases of the junction left unmatched. The CDR3 consists of 15 residues. This chain's CDR3 is CASSKGQAYNSPLHF. CDR3 in DNA: TGTGCCAGCAGCAAGGGACAGGCCTATAATTCACCCCTCCACTTT.

This chain joins TRBV28 and TRBJ2-1; 9 nucleotides align to TRBD2. J gave up 4 bases and V 4 bases, and 5 bases lay outside the gene matches. The CDR3 extends over 15 amino acids. Germline V CDR1 and CDR2: MDHEN, SYDVKM. The CDR3: CASSSGLALYNEQFF. CDR3 bases: TGTGCCAGCAGTTCAGGACTAGCGCTTTACAATGAGCAGTTCTTC.

This rearrangement joins TRBV10-3 to TRBJ2-7; 7 nucleotides agree with TRBD1. Germline V CDR1 and CDR2: ENHRY, SYGVKD. The V and J ends lost 6 bases and 1 base, in that order; junction bases with no gene match: 3. This CDR3 region has 13 residues. CDR3 nucleotides: TGTGCCATCAGGTTACAGGGGTCCTACGAGCAGTACTTC. It translates to CAIRLQGSYEQYF.

The CDR3 coding sequence is TGTGCCAGCAGCCATTCCGGGACTAGCTCCCGAGATACGCAGTATTTT. Translating it yields CASSHSGTSSRDTQYF. The chain uses TRBV4-2 and TRBJ2-3; 9 bases are a match to TRBD2. The CDR3 consists of 16 residues. With V trimmed by 3 bases and J by 5 bases, 9 bases remained unmatched. CDR1 and CDR2 (germline): LGHNA, YNFKEQ.

This chain joins TRBV2 and TRBJ2-7; 7 positions agree with TRBD1. Germline assignment: CDR1 SNHLY and CDR2 FYNNEI. CDR3 length: 15 residues. The trim removed 6 bases at V and 0 bases at J, leaving 8 bases unmatched. The CDR3 loop reads CASRYTGVASYEQYF. The CDR3 nucleotides are TGTGCCAGCAGGTATACAGGGGTCGCCTCCTACGAGCAGTACTTC.

V is TRBV30 and J is TRBJ2-1; D gene ambiguous. CDR3 length: 13 residues. The V end lost 2 bases, the J end lost 1 base, and 6 bases lay between the germline ends. Germline CDR1 reads GTSNPN; CDR2 reads SVGIG (reference sequence). The CDR3 spells CAWSRRSYNEQFF. The DNA of the CDR3 is TGTGCCTGGAGTCGTAGATCCTACAATGAGCAGTTCTTC.

This chain links TRBV19 with TRBJ1-2; TRBD1 matches 8 bases. The CDR3 covers 14 residues. Germline-derived CDR1 and CDR2 are LNHDA and SQIVND (reference sequence). J lost 4 bases, V lost 5 bases, and 6 bases had no gene match. This CDR3 reads CASSEGTGAYGYTF. The CDR3 bases are TGTGCCAGTAGTGAGGGGACAGGAGCCTATGGCTACACCTTC. Filled out from reference TRBV19 and TRBJ1-2, the complete variable domain reads DGGITQSPKYLFRKEGQNVTLSCEQNLNHDAMYWYRQDPGQGLRLIYYSQIVNDFQKGDIAEGYSVSREKKESFPLTVTSAQKNPTAFYLCASSEGTGAYGYTFGSGTRLTVV.

The gene calls are TRBV24-1 and TRBJ1-1, with 7 bases that match TRBD1. V lost 5 bases, J lost 7 bases, and 3 bases stayed unmatched. Germline-derived CDR1 and CDR2 are KGHDR and SFDVKD. The CDR3 has 12 amino acids. This CDR3 reads CATSAGQYEAFF. CDR3 coding DNA: TGTGCCACCAGTGCGGGACAGTATGAAGCTTTCTTT.

This clone came up once. V usage is TRBV5-1 and J usage is TRBJ1-5; 7 nucleotides line up with TRBD1. The CDR3 is made up of 15 amino acids. The junction had 9 bases not matched to a gene; V was cut back by 3 bases and J by 6 bases. Germline values: CDR1 SGHRS, CDR2 YFSETQ. DNA for the CDR3: TGCGCCAGCAGCTCGGGCGACAGGGAGACTCAGCCCCAGCATTTT. Its protein product is CASSSGDRETQPQHF. The full variable domain, in which reference TRBV5-1 and TRBJ1-5 provide the parts outside the CDR3, is KAGVTQTPRYLIKTRGQQVTLSCSPISGHRSVSWYQQTPGQGLQFLFEYFSETQRNKGNFPGRFSGRQFSNSRSEMNVSTLELGDSALYLCASSSGDRETQPQHFGDGTRLSIL.

The chain links TRBV10-1 to TRBJ2-7, with D unresolved. The CDR3 has 13 residues. Trimming shortened V by 8 bases and J by 3 bases, and 14 bases separated the two germline ends. The germline CDR1 and CDR2 sequences are WNHNN and SYGVQD (reference sequence). As DNA, the CDR3 is TGCGCCAGCCCCCGACGAGACTGCTACGAGCAGTACTTC. The encoded protein is CASPRRDCYEQYF.

This rearrangement joins TRBV29-1 to TRBJ2-1; 7 bases fit TRBD2. Germline trimming cut 6 bases from V and 8 bases from J; bases unmatched to any gene: 10. Germline loops: CDR1 SQVTM, CDR2 ANQGSEA. The CDR3 sequence is 13 residues long. CDR3 amino acids: CSVASGFDYEQFF. The CDR3 coding sequence is TGCAGCGTGGCTAGCGGATTCGACTATGAGCAGTTCTTC.

The CDR3 coding sequence is TGTGCCACCAGCACAGGTACTAGCGGGAGGGCCAATGAGCAGTTCTTC. Its protein product is CATSTGTSGRANEQFF. J is TRBJ2-1 and V is TRBV15; 13 bases match TRBD2. The CDR3 runs 16 residues. V lost 4 bases, J lost 6 bases, and 6 bases stayed unmatched. The germline gives CDR1 LNHNV, CDR2 YYDKDF (reference sequence).

This clone is a singleton in its sample. J is TRBJ2-7 and V is TRBV18; D is undetermined. This CDR3 has 14 residues. CDR1 is KGHSH, CDR2 LQKENI, per germline. Deletions cut 2 bases from V and 4 bases from J, with 12 bases between. The CDR3, as DNA: TGTGCCAGCTCACCAGTGTCAGGTTTTTACGAGCAGTACTTC. This gives the protein CASSPVSGFYEQYF.

The chain's CDR3 is CASSPRQGGAGELFF. DNA for the CDR3: TGTGCCAGCAGTCCCCGACAGGGGGGTGCCGGGGAGCTGTTTTTT. V usage is TRBV28 and J usage is TRBJ2-2; 9 nucleotides align to TRBD1. The CDR3 sequence is 15 residues long. Germline loops: CDR1 MDHEN, CDR2 SYDVKM. V shed 5 bases, J shed 6 bases, and the junction held 7 bases outside the gene matches.

This clone was counted a single time. CDR3 amino acids: CASSYSIQGPQHF. The CDR3, as DNA: TGTGCCAGCAGTTACTCTATTCAGGGGCCCCAGCATTTT. The V and J genes are TRBV6-5 and TRBJ1-5, with TRBD1 as a possible D gene (5 bases). The germline gives CDR1 MNHEY, CDR2 SVGAGI. The CDR3 has 13 residues. Trimming shortened V by 0 bases and J by 9 bases, and 9 bases separated the two germline ends.

The chain is built from TRBV28 and TRBJ1-2; D gene unclear. The CDR3 is 13 amino acids. Trimming pared 3 bases from V and 0 bases from J, leaving 5 bases between. The germline V gene encodes CDR1 MDHEN and CDR2 SYDVKM. Here the CDR3 reads CASSLAANYGYTF. CDR3 DNA: TGTGCCAGCAGTTTGGCAGCTAACTATGGCTACACCTTC.

The chain carries TRBV28 and TRBJ1-4; 9 bases map to TRBD1. The CDR3 has 15 amino acids. With 6 bases clipped from V and 5 bases from J, the junction kept 7 bases outside the gene matches. Germline V lookup: CDR1 MDHEN, CDR2 SYDVKM. The CDR3 sequence is CASSLIGTGNEKLFF. In DNA form, the CDR3 reads TGTGCCAGCAGCCTCATAGGGACAGGGAATGAAAAACTGTTTTTT.

Points on this clone: The same CDR3 arises from other DNA sequences in this sample as well. V usage is TRBV19 and J usage is TRBJ2-1; D is perhaps TRBD2 (6 bases). There are 14 residues in the CDR3. The V and J ends lost 3 bases and 3 bases respectively, with 9 bases between them. Germline V gene lookup returns CDR1 LNHDA and CDR2 SQIVND (reference sequence). The CDR3 nucleotides read TGTGCCAGTAGTATCGTGGGGGGCTACAATGAGCAGTTCTTC. The encoded protein is CASSIVGGYNEQFF. The variable domain in full, with the rest retrieved from reference TRBV19 and TRBJ2-1, is DGGITQSPKYLFRKEGQNVTLSCEQNLNHDAMYWYRQDPGQGLRLIYYSQIVNDFQKGDIAEGYSVSREKKESFPLTVTSAQKNPTAFYLCASSIVGGYNEQFFGPGTRLTVL.

The chain carries TRBV7-9 and TRBJ1-5; 9 bases align to TRBD1. The CDR3 extends over 17 amino acids. V dropped 3 bases and J dropped 5; count of bases not matched to a gene: 11. From germline, CDR1 is SEHNR and CDR2 FQNEAQ (reference sequence). This chain's CDR3 is CASSLPYMGQGHQPQHF. The CDR3 bases are TGTGCCAGCAGCTTGCCTTATATGGGACAGGGTCATCAGCCCCAGCATTTT.

The J gene is TRBJ1-1, the V gene TRBV23-1, with 7 bases that match TRBD1. TRBV23-1 is marked as an open reading frame, function uncertain. Trimming took 4 bases from V and 2 from J; bases not matched to a gene: 4. The CDR3 extends over 14 amino acids. The CDR3 loop reads CASSPWTGNTEAFF. CDR3 bases: TGCGCCAGCAGTCCTTGGACAGGAAACACTGAAGCTTTCTTT.

This chain links TRBV3-1 (or the pseudogene TRBV3-2) with TRBJ2-1; TRBD2 aligns across 10 bases. The CDR3 is made up of 16 amino acids. Germline-derived CDR1 and CDR2 are LGHDT and YNNKEL (reference sequence). Unmatched junction bases numbered 7, after V lost 1 base and J lost 7 bases. The CDR3 DNA follows: TGTGCCAGCAGCCAAGTTTCTAGCGGGAGAGCTAATGAGCAGTTCTTC. Amino acid sequence: CASSQVSSGRANEQFF.